A selection of T cell receptor beta chains follows, all from one sample in a study of cytomegalovirus exposure and HLA in healthy donors. Sequencing used immunoSEQ multiplex PCR; TCRdb keeps in-frame clones, though not all of them. The table includes fewer than 200,000 clones, approximately 84% detected once. Sequencing input: PBMCs. The receptors were sampled from a man under 40 in good health and CMV-seropositive. Both conserved end residues are part of each CDR3. D genes are given only for firm matches. Clone size is stated in some rows and not others, as once, few, many or a class when expanded.

J: TRBJ2-7
size: NA
D: TRBD2
V: TRBV7-2
CDR3: CASSLASGSPYEQYF
DNA: TGTGCCAGCAGCTTAGCTAGCGGGAGTCCCTACGAGCAGTACTTC

J: TRBJ2-7
size: NA
D: TRBD2
V: TRBV19
CDR3: CASSAVGGGPYEQYF
DNA: TGTGCCAGTAGTGCCGTTGGGGGAGGGCCCTACGAGCAGTACTTC

J: TRBJ1-5
size: once
D: NA
V: TRBV4-3
CDR3: CASSQDFRDNQPQHF
DNA: TGCGCCAGCAGCCAAGATTTCAGGGACAATCAGCCCCAGCATTTT

J: TRBJ2-2
size: NA
D: NA
V: TRBV28
CDR3: CASSLMGTGANTGELFF
DNA: TGTGCCAGCAGTTTAATGGGCACAGGAGCGAACACCGGGGAGCTGTTTTTT

J: TRBJ1-5
size: once
D: TRBD1
V: TRBV13
CDR3: CASSGTGANQPQHF
DNA: TGTGCCAGCAGCGGCACAGGGGCGAATCAGCCCCAGCATTTT

J: TRBJ1-2
size: NA
D: NA
V: TRBV29-1
CDR3: CSVRGLSNYGYTF
DNA: TGCAGCGTTCGCGGGTTATCTAACTATGGCTACACCTTC

J: TRBJ1-3
size: NA
D: NA
V: TRBV21-1
CDR3: CASTTTGNPNTIYF
DNA: TGTGCCAGCACTACGACAGGGAACCCTAACACCATATATTTT

J: TRBJ2-3
size: NA
D: TRBD2
V: TRBV11-3
CDR3: CASSLESWELAGIKGDTQYF
DNA: TGTGCCAGCAGCTTAGAGAGTTGGGAACTAGCGGGTATAAAAGGGGATACGCAGTATTTT

J: TRBJ2-2
size: NA
D: TRBD2
V: TRBV6-5
CDR3: CASRANSGRAGELFF
DNA: TGTGCCAGCAGGGCCAATAGCGGGAGAGCCGGGGAGCTGTTTTTT

J: TRBJ1-5
size: NA
D: NA
V: TRBV7-2
CDR3: CASSRDIAQPQHF
DNA: TGTGCCAGCAGCCGAGATATAGCCCAGCCCCAGCATTTT

J: TRBJ2-3
size: NA
D: TRBD2
V: TRBV29-1
CDR3: CSALSGRSTDTQYF
DNA: TGCAGCGCCCTTAGCGGGAGGAGCACAGATACGCAGTATTTT

J: TRBJ1-2
size: NA
D: NA
V: TRBV19
CDR3: CASSRPGQGNYGYTF
DNA: TGTGCCAGTAGTCGTCCGGGACAAGGCAACTATGGCTACACCTTC

J: TRBJ2-5
size: NA
D: TRBD1
V: TRBV14
CDR3: CASSRRATGDSYQETQYF
DNA: TGTGCCAGCAGCCGTCGGGCGACAGGGGATTCGTACCAAGAGACCCAGTACTTC

J: TRBJ1-1
size: NA
D: NA
V: TRBV11-3
CDR3: CASRFRLSTEAFF
DNA: TGTGCCAGTCGCTTCAGGTTGAGCACTGAAGCTTTCTTT

J: TRBJ2-3
size: NA
D: NA
V: TRBV7-9
CDR3: CASSLASFPDTQYF
DNA: TGTGCCAGCAGCTTAGCGAGTTTTCCAGATACGCAGTATTTT

J: TRBJ1-1
size: few
D: NA
V: TRBV7-9
CDR3: CASSFLTGNTEAFF
DNA: TGTGCCAGCAGCTTCTTGACAGGGAACACTGAAGCTTTCTTT

J: TRBJ2-1
size: NA
D: NA
V: TRBV9
CDR3: CASSVGDTNEQFF
DNA: TGTGCCAGCAGCGTAGGAGATACCAATGAGCAGTTCTTC

J: TRBJ2-7
size: few
D: TRBD1
V: TRBV6-5
CDR3: CASSFRTGSEQYF
DNA: TGTGCCAGCAGTTTTCGGACAGGGAGCGAGCAGTACTTC

J: TRBJ2-5
size: NA
D: NA
V: TRBV30
CDR3: CAWSQSTVQETQYF
DNA: TGTGCCTGGAGCCAATCGACAGTGCAAGAGACCCAGTACTTC

J: TRBJ2-5
size: NA
D: NA
V: TRBV6-1
CDR3: CASSESRGGLRGTQYF
DNA: TGTGCCAGCAGTGAATCTCGCGGGGGCCTCAGAGGGACCCAGTACTTC

J: TRBJ2-3
size: NA
D: NA
V: TRBV6-5
CDR3: CASSFLRSGVSDTQYF
DNA: TGTGCCAGCAGTTTCCTTAGGAGCGGCGTCTCAGATACGCAGTATTTT

J: TRBJ2-3
size: few
D: NA
V: TRBV6-5
CDR3: CASSYSDPGTDTQYF
DNA: TGTGCCAGCAGTTACTCGGATCCGGGGACAGATACGCAGTATTTT

J: TRBJ2-7
size: NA
D: TRBD1
V: TRBV7-9
CDR3: CASSVRQGANEQYF
DNA: TGTGCCAGCAGCGTTCGACAGGGGGCAAACGAGCAGTACTTC

J: TRBJ2-2
size: medium-sized
D: TRBD1
V: TRBV15
CDR3: CATSRETGNSGELFF
DNA: TGTGCCACCAGCAGAGAGACAGGGAATTCCGGGGAGCTGTTTTTT

J: TRBJ2-7
size: few
D: NA
V: TRBV6-5
CDR3: CASRNLQGYEQYF
DNA: TGTGCCAGCAGAAATCTACAGGGTTACGAGCAGTACTTC

J: TRBJ2-3
size: NA
D: TRBD1
V: TRBV19
CDR3: CASSRQGRKTSTDTQYF
DNA: TGTGCCAGTAGTCGACAGGGTCGCAAAACTAGCACAGATACGCAGTATTTT

J: TRBJ2-2
size: NA
D: TRBD2
V: TRBV19
CDR3: CASSTRGGGTSTGELFF
DNA: TGTGCCAGTAGTACTCGGGGGGGCGGGACATCAACCGGGGAGCTGTTTTTT

J: TRBJ1-1
size: NA
D: TRBD1
V: TRBV15
CDR3: CATSRDGQATEAFF
DNA: TGTGCCACCAGCAGAGATGGACAGGCCACTGAAGCTTTCTTT

J: TRBJ2-5
size: NA
D: TRBD2
V: TRBV10-2
CDR3: CASSPRGDQETQYF
DNA: TGCGCCAGCAGTCCCCGGGGGGATCAAGAGACCCAGTACTTC

J: TRBJ1-5
size: NA
D: NA
V: TRBV11-3
CDR3: CASSLEGGPNQPQHF
DNA: TGTGCCAGCAGCTTAGAGGGAGGCCCCAATCAGCCCCAGCATTTT

J: TRBJ1-2
size: NA
D: TRBD1
V: TRBV14
CDR3: CASSPDRVGYGYTF
DNA: TGTGCCAGCAGCCCGGACAGGGTAGGCTATGGCTACACCTTC

J: TRBJ1-1
size: NA
D: NA
V: TRBV5-6
CDR3: CASSRYGTEAFF
DNA: TGTGCCAGCAGCAGGTACGGGACTGAAGCTTTCTTT

J: TRBJ2-5
size: NA
D: NA
V: TRBV7-9
CDR3: CASSLALQETQYF
DNA: TGTGCCAGCAGCTTAGCCCTCCAAGAGACCCAGTACTTC

J: TRBJ1-2
size: NA
D: NA
V: TRBV5-8
CDR3: CASSFNGYTF
DNA: TGTGCCAGCAGCTTTAATGGCTACACCTTC

J: TRBJ1-4
size: NA
D: TRBD1
V: TRBV5-1
CDR3: CASRAQGANEKLFF
DNA: TGCGCCAGCAGGGCCCAGGGGGCTAATGAAAAACTGTTTTTT

J: TRBJ2-3
size: NA
D: TRBD2
V: TRBV7-3
CDR3: CASSPGTSLGTDTQYF
DNA: TGTGCCAGCAGCCCTGGGACTAGTCTGGGCACAGATACGCAGTATTTT

J: TRBJ1-5
size: NA
D: NA
V: TRBV19
CDR3: CASSIGQVDQPQHF
DNA: TGTGCCAGTAGTATAGGACAGGTCGATCAGCCCCAGCATTTT

J: TRBJ2-3
size: few
D: TRBD2
V: TRBV5-4
CDR3: CASSQSGTSGRAGTDTQYF
DNA: TGTGCCAGCAGCCAGTCCGGGACTAGCGGGAGGGCCGGGACAGATACGCAGTATTTT

J: TRBJ2-1
size: NA
D: TRBD2
V: TRBV27
CDR3: CASLGLPPYNEQFF
DNA: TGTGCCAGCCTGGGACTACCTCCCTACAATGAGCAGTTCTTC

J: TRBJ2-5
size: NA
D: TRBD1
V: TRBV25-1
CDR3: CASRSGTGRIETQYF
DNA: TGTGCCAGCCGATCCGGGACAGGGCGTATAGAGACCCAGTACTTC

J: TRBJ1-5
size: NA
D: TRBD1
V: TRBV19
CDR3: CASSIPWTGERNQPQHF
DNA: TGTGCCAGTAGTATCCCCTGGACAGGGGAAAGGAATCAGCCCCAGCATTTT

J: TRBJ2-2
size: NA
D: NA
V: TRBV2
CDR3: CASSGNSKIANTGELFF
DNA: TGTGCCAGCAGTGGAAATAGCAAGATCGCGAACACCGGGGAGCTGTTTTTT

J: TRBJ2-3
size: NA
D: NA
V: TRBV30
CDR3: CAWRARWGGADTQYF
DNA: TGTGCCTGGAGGGCCCGTTGGGGAGGCGCAGATACGCAGTATTTT

J: TRBJ1-1
size: NA
D: NA
V: TRBV13
CDR3: CASSLPSGDTEAFF
DNA: TGTGCCAGCAGCTTACCCTCAGGGGACACTGAAGCTTTCTTT

J: TRBJ2-3
size: once
D: NA
V: TRBV5-1
CDR3: CASSLEAEGTDTQYF
DNA: TGCGCCAGCAGCTTGGAGGCAGAGGGCACAGATACGCAGTATTTT

J: TRBJ2-1
size: NA
D: NA
V: TRBV6-5
CDR3: CASSYEGSLSYNEQFF
DNA: TGTGCCAGCAGTTACGAGGGAAGCCTGTCCTACAATGAGCAGTTCTTC

J: TRBJ2-5
size: NA
D: TRBD1
V: TRBV6-1
CDR3: CASSRGQPQETQYF
DNA: TGTGCCAGCAGCCGGGGACAGCCACAAGAGACCCAGTACTTC

J: TRBJ2-3
size: NA
D: NA
V: TRBV6-5
CDR3: CASSIGGRDTQYF
DNA: TGTGCCAGCAGTATAGGGGGTAGAGATACGCAGTATTTT

J: TRBJ1-1
size: NA
D: TRBD1
V: TRBV9
CDR3: CASSVEPTGVNTEAFF
DNA: TGTGCCAGCAGCGTCGAGCCGACAGGGGTGAACACTGAAGCTTTCTTT

J: TRBJ2-1
size: NA
D: TRBD2
V: TRBV7-2
CDR3: CASSSSPTSGSLTGEQFF
DNA: TGTGCCAGCAGCTCCTCCCCGACTAGCGGGAGCCTCACAGGAGAGCAGTTCTTC

J: TRBJ1-2
size: NA
D: NA
V: TRBV19
CDR3: CASRQEAGLGYTF
DNA: TGTGCCAGTAGACAGGAAGCAGGCCTTGGCTACACCTTC